This entry is about one T cell receptor (beta chain). Its specificity is unknown. The CDR3 ends on some other residue instead of the conserved phenylalanine or tryptophan, so this is likely a read error. For the second PCR, which ran for about 6 to 11 cycles, a sample-barcoded 5' primer and a J-beta primer mix were used. With 12 random nucleotides, a template-switch adaptor tagged each individual cDNA molecule. TCRdb passed the 5' RACE reads through MiXCR, listing each CDR3 protein once. The sample shows 800,000 to 950,000 distinct CDR3 sequences, 29% of them seen only once. These data belong to a study of blood T cells in healthy people across ages. Points from the study as a whole: As age increased, TCR beta diversity per million T cells fell in a roughly linear fashion.

The V gene's germline CDR1 is LNHDA and CDR2 SQIVND (reference sequence). The CDR3 sequence is 16 residues long. J was trimmed by 0 bases and V by 7 bases; bases with no gene match: 9. The same data also went into a second study, on T cells of mothers and their children.

The sample was blood. The source of this sequence is a woman aged 35 to 49 in good health. V gene TRBV19 combines with J gene TRBJ1-5, with 7 nucleotides matching TRBD1. In nucleotides, the CDR3 is TGTGCCAGTAAGGGACCCAGGGGGAATAGCAATCAGCCCCAGCATGTT. Its protein product is CASKGPRGNSNQPQHV.